This T cell receptor (beta chain) appears in the sequencing data of a study of blood T cell repertoires in COVID-19. Turning to the study itself: In each case, the material was cDNA or gDNA derived from T cells, B-cell-depleted T cells, or PBMCs.

Original processing methods: Estimation of nucleated cell counts was performed using reference gene primer amplification. Method: immunoSEQ multiplex PCR; TCRdb's copy keeps in-frame clones and lacks some. That table supplies the V and J calls and clone size; D and trimming were determined from the DNA. The sample has fewer than 250,000 clones; about nine tenths are singletons. Participants were placed into cohorts based on the clinical history they reported. The germline gives CDR1 MNHEY, CDR2 SMNVEV (reference sequence). Germline trimming cut 1 base from V and 5 bases from J; bases unmatched to any gene: 5. CDR3 length: 15 residues.

The sequence derives from a woman younger than 45 with acute COVID-19. The sample comprised PBMCs or T cells enriched from blood (not recorded which). This sequence joins TRBV27 and TRBJ2-5; 9 nucleotides line up with TRBD2. The CDR3 nucleotides read TGTGCCAGCAGTTTATGGGCGGGGGGGCCGGAGACCCAGTACTTC. Translation gives CASSLWAGGPETQYF.